These 9 T cell receptor beta chains were sequenced from one sample in a study of low-dose radiotherapy and immunotherapy resistance in tumors. TRAV and TRBV primers primed cDNA for both TCRalpha and TCRbeta. Amplification, which lasted around 18 PCR cycles, used a constant-region primer and V-primer adapter to amplify TCRs. TCRdb reprocessed the reads via MiXCR and lists one record per CDR3 protein. The sample contains tens of thousands of distinct CDR3 sequences, 15% to 20% of which appear only once. The time point is: after trial treatment. Noted treatment: LDRT plus nivolumab, ipilimumab, low-dose cyclophosphamide and aspirin (RACIN trial). The specimen comprised PBMCs, sampled after low-dose radiotherapy plus immunotherapy. Receptors originate from a male donor with prostate cancer.

A word on this clonotype: No conserved phenylalanine or tryptophan ends this CDR3, so it is likely a read error. The rearrangement joins TRBV28 to TRBJ2-5, with D unclear. V was cut by 3 bases and J by 1 base, with 9 bases left in between. This CDR3 is 14 amino acids long. Germline-derived CDR1 and CDR2 are MDHEN and SYDVKM. CDR3 protein: CASSFSYVQETQYC. The CDR3 DNA is TGTGCCAGCAGTTTCAGCTACGTCCAAGAGACCCAGTACTGC.

The table lists this clonotype with many counts. The chain links TRBV28 to TRBJ2-2; 12 bases map to TRBD1. Germline CDR1 reads MDHEN; CDR2 reads SYDVKM. The CDR3 has 16 residues. The V gene end was trimmed by 5 bases and the J gene end by 7 bases; junction bases not matched to a gene: 8. CDR3: CASSTPGQGAVGELFF. In DNA form, the CDR3 reads TGTGCCAGCAGTACCCCGGGACAGGGGGCTGTCGGGGAGCTGTTTTTT.

This clonotype has ten or more counts. The V call is TRBV4-3, the J call TRBJ2-7; 9 bases agree with TRBD2. The length of the CDR3 is 17 residues. The germline gives CDR1 LGHNA, CDR2 YSLEER. V lost 1 base and J lost 6; bases outside the gene matches: 13. CDR3 sequence: CASSQAQEASGIGEQYF. In nucleotides, the CDR3 is TGCGCCAGCAGCCAAGCCCAAGAGGCTAGCGGGATAGGCGAGCAGTACTTC.

The chain links TRBV12-3 or TRBV12-4 to TRBJ2-7; 8 positions match TRBD1. CDR3 length equals 17 residues. V dropped 4 bases and J dropped 6; count of bases not matched to a gene: 17. The CDR3 protein is CASSSSRADRGRLEQYF. CDR3 coding DNA: TGTGCCAGCAGTTCTAGTAGAGCCGACAGGGGACGGCTCGAGCAGTACTTC.

This clonotype was observed at least ten times. The rearrangement uses TRBV7-3 and TRBJ2-3, with D possibly being TRBD1 or TRBD2 (5 bases each). Germline assignment: CDR1 SGHTA and CDR2 FQGTGA. The CDR3 length is 15 residues. V gave up 7 bases and J gave up 3 bases, with 17 bases separating them. The chain's CDR3 is CASTNWGFRTDTQYF. In DNA form, the CDR3 reads TGTGCCAGCACTAATTGGGGGTTTCGGACAGATACGCAGTATTTT.

This clonotype showed up just once. V usage is TRBV6-6 and J usage is TRBJ2-7, with 12 bases lining up with TRBD1. Germline V gives CDR1 MNHNY, CDR2 SVGAGI (reference sequence). The CDR3 has 15 amino acids. V was pared by 5 bases and J by 5 bases, with 7 bases of the junction left unmatched. The CDR3 loop reads CASSPPGTGGHEQYF. CDR3 in DNA: TGTGCCAGCAGTCCGCCCGGGACAGGGGGCCACGAGCAGTACTTC.

This clonotype has a count of ten or more. This chain connects TRBV4-3 to TRBJ2-1, with unresolved D. Germline CDR1 and CDR2: LGHNA and YSLEER. The CDR3 has 17 amino acids. The V and J ends lost 0 bases and 6 bases respectively, with 18 bases between them. The DNA for the CDR3 is TGCGCCAGCAGCCAAGAGGTCTCTAAGGTTGTGGCCAATGAGCAGTTCTTC. Encoded protein: CASSQEVSKVVANEQFF.

This chain connects TRBV5-1 to TRBJ2-2; D is perhaps TRBD2 (5 bases). The CDR3 loop spans 16 amino acids. V was cut by 1 base and J by 0 bases, with 10 bases left in between. Germline-derived CDR1 and CDR2 are SGHRS and YFSETQ. CDR3: CASSLLGLANTGELFF. The CDR3 DNA reads as TGCGCCAGCAGCTTGCTAGGACTGGCGAACACCGGGGAGCTGTTTTTT.

Worth noting for this clonotype: One base separates it from a far larger clone, so it is likely a read error. The genes are TRBV6-2 or TRBV6-3 and TRBJ1-1, with D maybe TRBD1 (5 bases). Trimming pared 5 bases from V and 3 bases from J, leaving 13 bases between. The germline gives CDR1 MNHEY, CDR2 SVGEGT. The CDR3 spans 14 residues. The CDR3 DNA reads as TGTGCCAGCAGTCGCGGAGAGGGGTACACTGAAGCTTTCTTT. Its translation is CASSRGEGYTEAFF.